The TCR beta chain described here comes from a study of CD8 T cells in ankylosing spondylitis. TCRdb redid the calling of the 5' RACE reads with MiXCR, one entry per CDR3 protein. The data hold some 140,000 distinct CDR3 sequences, with 5.5% to 7.5% observed a single time. This clonotype was seen at least ten times. Its specificity is not known. Study findings and constraints: Some of the motif variants had earlier been found in reactive arthritis patients' fluid and blood. Typical of ankylosing spondylitis blood, it appeared, was a TCR beta motif of roughly eight highly homologous variants.

The sequencing sample was made of blood, either unsorted or a sorted T cell fraction (not recorded which). This TCR was sampled from a female donor with ankylosing spondylitis or in good health (not recorded which).

The CDR3 DNA follows: TGTGCCAGCAGTGACAGGGCGCTCTACAATGAGCAGTTCTTC. Protein product: CASSDRALYNEQFF. V usage is TRBV28 and J usage is TRBJ2-1; 7 nucleotides agree with TRBD1. Germline CDR1 MDHEN, CDR2 SYDVKM. The V and J ends lost 5 bases and 3 bases, in that order; junction bases with no gene match: 4. There are 14 residues in the CDR3.